This TCR beta chain comes out of a study of blood T cell repertoires in COVID-19 (dated by TCRdb to 2020 to 2022). Some background on the complete study: The collaborator samples originated in the United States, Italy and Spain and spanned the acute and convalescent phases of COVID-19. The material from the prospective study consisted of cDNA or gDNA derived from T cells, B-cell-depleted T cells, or PBMCs. Subjects who had been exposed to COVID-19, were actively infected with it, or had recovered from it provided the deeply sampled blood TCRbeta repertoires that made up the dataset. The repertoires were released in a freely available public database intended as a resource for research on the immune response to SARS-CoV-2. Samples came from the ongoing ImmuneRACE study (first 160 participants) plus 1,254 subjects from 6 global collaborators. A de-identified subject ID, COVID-19 status, age in years and sex were almost always included in the sample metadata. Where available, HLA class I and class II types were taken from metadata supplied by the sample provider and were not determined by assay-based typing.

TCRbeta CDR3 regions were amplified from genomic DNA using the immunoSEQ Assay, a bias-controlled multiplex PCR. The authors' analysis ran thus. Within the assay, amplification of reference gene primers was used to estimate how many nucleated cells each sample contained. To quantify the absolute abundance of each unique TCRbeta CDR3 rearrangement, sequence reads were collapsed and filtered. Productive Simpson clonality was computed per sample as the square root of Simpson's diversity index over productive rearrangements. Entries here come from immuneACCESS through TCRdb and include only in-frame sequences with V and J called. Some clones fail to appear in such tables; in the studies checked, an unresolved V gene covers under half of the shortfall, and the cause of the remainder is unknown. That table furnishes V, J and clone size, whereas the DNA furnished D and trimming. In this sample the table shows roughly 140,000 clones, 65% to 90% of which occur a single time. The ten largest clones add up to 5.5% to 8% of the sample.

Sequences MNHNY (CDR1) and SVGAGI (CDR2) are obtained from the germline V gene (reference sequence). Taken from cysteine to phenylalanine, the CDR3 has 13 residues. The sequence is cut down to CDR3 DNA, 39 bases in frame from base 1. Trimming at the junction amounts to 0 bases on V and 6 bases on J, and the germline ends lie 6 bases apart. The collaborating institutions used their own protocols to collect whole blood in K2EDTA tubes. For TCRbeta analysis, collaborator samples were shipped as frozen whole blood, as isolated PBMCs, or as DNA extracted from either sample type. The paper as a whole reports these results and caveats: The amount of clinical and demographic metadata varied by source and participant and was provided uncurated.

About this clone itself: Its antigen remains unidentified. No much larger clone exists at a distance of one base, and base qualities are not known.

Sequenced: peripheral blood. The sequence joins TRBV6-6 to TRBJ1-5; TRBD1 might be the D gene, on 5 matching bases. This clonotype was sampled from a woman in her fifties or sixties in a cohort sampled during active or convalescent COVID-19. For the CDR3, the sequence is CASSYSTAQPQHF. The DNA is as follows: TGTGCCAGCAGTTACTCGACAGCTCAGCCCCAGCATTTT.